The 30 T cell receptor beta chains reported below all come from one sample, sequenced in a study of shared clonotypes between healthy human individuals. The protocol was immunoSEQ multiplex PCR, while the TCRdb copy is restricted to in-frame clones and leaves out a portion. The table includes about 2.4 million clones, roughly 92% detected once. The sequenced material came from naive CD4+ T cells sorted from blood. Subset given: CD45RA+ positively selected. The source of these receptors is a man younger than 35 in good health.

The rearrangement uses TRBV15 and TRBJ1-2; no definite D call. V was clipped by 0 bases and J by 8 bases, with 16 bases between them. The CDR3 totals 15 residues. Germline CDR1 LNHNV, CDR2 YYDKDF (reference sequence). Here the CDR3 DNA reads TGTGCCACCAGCAGAGATCTTACAGACATGAGCGGCTACACCTTC. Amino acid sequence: CATSRDLTDMSGYTF.

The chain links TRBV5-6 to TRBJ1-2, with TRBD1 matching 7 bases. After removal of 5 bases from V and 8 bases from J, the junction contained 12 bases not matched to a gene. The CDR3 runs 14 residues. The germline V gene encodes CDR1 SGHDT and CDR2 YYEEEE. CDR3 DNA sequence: TGTGCCAGCAGACGGACAGGCCTTGGTGAGGGCTACACCTTC. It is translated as CASRRTGLGEGYTF.

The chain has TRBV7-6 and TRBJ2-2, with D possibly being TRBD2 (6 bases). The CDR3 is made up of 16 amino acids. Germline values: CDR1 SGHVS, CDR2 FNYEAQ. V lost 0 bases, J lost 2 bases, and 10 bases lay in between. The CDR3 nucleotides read TGTGCCAGCAGCTTAGCGGGCGGGACCAACACCGGGGAGCTGTTTTTT. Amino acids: CASSLAGGTNTGELFF.

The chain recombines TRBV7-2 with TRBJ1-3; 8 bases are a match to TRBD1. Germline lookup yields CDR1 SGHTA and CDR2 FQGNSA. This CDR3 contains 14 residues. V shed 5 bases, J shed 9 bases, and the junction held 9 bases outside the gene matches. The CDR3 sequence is CASSPQGGQGTIYF. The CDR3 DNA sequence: TGTGCCAGCAGCCCACAGGGGGGCCAGGGCACCATATATTTT.

CDR3 region: CASSLPGGEVYGYTF. In nucleotides, the CDR3 is TGTGCCAGCAGCTTGCCCGGGGGAGAAGTGTATGGCTACACCTTC. This chain uses TRBV5-8 with TRBJ1-2, with D perhaps TRBD1 (5 bases). Germline assignment: CDR1 SGHTS and CDR2 YDEGEE. CDR3 length: 15 residues. V lost 1 base to trimming and J lost 5 bases, with 15 bases between them.

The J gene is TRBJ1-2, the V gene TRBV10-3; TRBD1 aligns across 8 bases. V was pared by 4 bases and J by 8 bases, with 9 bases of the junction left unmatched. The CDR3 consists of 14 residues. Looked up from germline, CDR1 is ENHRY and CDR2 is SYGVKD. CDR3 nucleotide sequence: TGTGCCATCAGTGGGACAGGGAATTTGGCCGGCTACACCTTC. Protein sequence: CAISGTGNLAGYTF.

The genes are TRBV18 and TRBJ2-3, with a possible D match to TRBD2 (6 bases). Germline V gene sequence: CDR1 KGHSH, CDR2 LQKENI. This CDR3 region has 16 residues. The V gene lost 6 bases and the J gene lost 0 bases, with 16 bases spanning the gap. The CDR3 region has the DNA TGTGCCAGCTCGCGCGGACTAAACCCTAGCACAGATACGCAGTATTTT. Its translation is CASSRGLNPSTDTQYF.

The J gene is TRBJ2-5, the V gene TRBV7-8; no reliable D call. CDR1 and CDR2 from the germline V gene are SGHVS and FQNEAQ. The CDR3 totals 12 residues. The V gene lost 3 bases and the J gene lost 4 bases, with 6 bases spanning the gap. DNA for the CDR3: TGTGCCAGCAGCTTGATGAGAGAGACCCAGTACTTC. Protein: CASSLMRETQYF.

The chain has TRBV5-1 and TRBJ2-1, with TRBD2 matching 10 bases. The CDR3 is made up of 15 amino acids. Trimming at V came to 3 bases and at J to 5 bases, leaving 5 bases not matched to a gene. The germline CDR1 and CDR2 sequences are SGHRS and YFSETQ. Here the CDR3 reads CASSSLAGSNNEQFF. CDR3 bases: TGCGCCAGCAGCTCACTAGCGGGGAGCAACAATGAGCAGTTCTTC.

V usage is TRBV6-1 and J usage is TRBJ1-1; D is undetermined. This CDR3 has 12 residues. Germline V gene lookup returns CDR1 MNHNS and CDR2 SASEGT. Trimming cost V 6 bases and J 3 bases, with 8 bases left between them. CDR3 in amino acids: CASRYQDTEAFF. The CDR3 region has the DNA TGTGCCAGCAGATACCAGGACACTGAAGCTTTCTTT.

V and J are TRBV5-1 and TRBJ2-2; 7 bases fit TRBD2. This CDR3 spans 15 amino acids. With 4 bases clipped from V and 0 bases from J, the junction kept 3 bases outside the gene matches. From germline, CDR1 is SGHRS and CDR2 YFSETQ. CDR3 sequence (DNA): TGCGCCAGCAGCCCCAGCGGGACGAACACCGGGGAGCTGTTTTTT. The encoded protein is CASSPSGTNTGELFF.

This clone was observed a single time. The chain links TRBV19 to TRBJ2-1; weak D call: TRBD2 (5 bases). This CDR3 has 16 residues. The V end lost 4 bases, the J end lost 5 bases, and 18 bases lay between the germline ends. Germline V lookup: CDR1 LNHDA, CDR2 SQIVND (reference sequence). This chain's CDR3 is CASSRTSAEFNNEQFF. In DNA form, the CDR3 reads TGTGCCAGTAGTAGGACTTCAGCTGAATTCAACAATGAGCAGTTCTTC.

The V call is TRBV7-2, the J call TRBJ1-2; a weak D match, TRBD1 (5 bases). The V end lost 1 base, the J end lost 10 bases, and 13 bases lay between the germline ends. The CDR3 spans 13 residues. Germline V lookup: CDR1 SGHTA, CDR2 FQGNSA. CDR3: CASSLDRWGLYTF. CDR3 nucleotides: TGTGCCAGCAGCTTAGATCGCTGGGGCCTCTACACCTTC.

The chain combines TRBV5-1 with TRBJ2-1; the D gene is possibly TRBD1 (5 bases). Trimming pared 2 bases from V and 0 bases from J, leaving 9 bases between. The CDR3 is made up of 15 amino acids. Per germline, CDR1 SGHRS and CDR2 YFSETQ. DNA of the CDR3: TGCGCCAGCAGCTTAACAGGTTACTCCTACAATGAGCAGTTCTTC. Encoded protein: CASSLTGYSYNEQFF.

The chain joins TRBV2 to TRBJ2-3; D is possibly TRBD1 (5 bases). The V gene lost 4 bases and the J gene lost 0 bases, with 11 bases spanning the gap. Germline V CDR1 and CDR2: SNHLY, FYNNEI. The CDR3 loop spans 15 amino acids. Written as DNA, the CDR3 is TGTGCCAGCAGTGGACAGAGAGCTAGCACAGATACGCAGTATTTT. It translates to CASSGQRASTDTQYF.

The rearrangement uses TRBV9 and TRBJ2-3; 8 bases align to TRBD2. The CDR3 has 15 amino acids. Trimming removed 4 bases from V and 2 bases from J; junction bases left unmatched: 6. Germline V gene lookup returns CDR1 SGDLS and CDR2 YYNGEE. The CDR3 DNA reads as TGTGCCAGCAGCTCCGGGGGGGGGATCACAGATACGCAGTATTTT. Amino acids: CASSSGGGITDTQYF. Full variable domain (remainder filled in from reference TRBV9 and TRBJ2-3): DSGVTQTPKHLITATGQRVTLRCSPRSGDLSVYWYQQSLDQGLQFLIQYYNGEERAKGNILERFSAQQFPDLHSELNLSSLELGDSALYFCASSSGGGITDTQYFGPGTRLTVL.

For the CDR3, the DNA is TGTGCCAGCAGCTTTAGGGGTCGGGACGAGCAGTACTTC. Its translation is CASSFRGRDEQYF. The chain is built from TRBV5-6 and TRBJ2-7; D is possibly TRBD1 (5 bases). The CDR3 covers 13 residues. Trimming left V 2 bases short and J 5 bases short, with 11 bases between. CDR1 and CDR2 (germline): SGHDT, YYEEEE.

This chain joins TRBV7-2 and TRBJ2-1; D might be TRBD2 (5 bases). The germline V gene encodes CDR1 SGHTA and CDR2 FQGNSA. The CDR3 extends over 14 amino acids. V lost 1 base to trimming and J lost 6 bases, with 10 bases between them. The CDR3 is CASSLEIRGNEQFF. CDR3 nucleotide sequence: TGTGCCAGCAGCTTAGAAATTCGGGGCAATGAGCAGTTCTTC.

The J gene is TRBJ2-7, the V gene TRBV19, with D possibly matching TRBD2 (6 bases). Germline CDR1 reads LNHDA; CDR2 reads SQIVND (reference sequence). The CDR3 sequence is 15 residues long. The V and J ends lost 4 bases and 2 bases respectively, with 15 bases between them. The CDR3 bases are TGTGCCAGTAGTACGTCGGGAGTGTCCCCCTACGAGCAGTACTTC. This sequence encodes CASSTSGVSPYEQYF. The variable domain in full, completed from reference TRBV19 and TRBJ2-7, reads DGGITQSPKYLFRKEGQNVTLSCEQNLNHDAMYWYRQDPGQGLRLIYYSQIVNDFQKGDIAEGYSVSREKKESFPLTVTSAQKNPTAFYLCASSTSGVSPYEQYFGPGTRLTVT.

CDR3 region: CASRGTGYNSPLHF. The CDR3 DNA reads as TGTGCCAGCCGAGGGACAGGCTATAATTCACCCCTCCACTTT. V is TRBV6-5 and J is TRBJ1-6, with 8 bases matching TRBD1. V dropped 8 bases and J dropped 3; count of bases not matched to a gene: 3. Germline V gene data show CDR1 as MNHEY and CDR2 as SVGAGI. The CDR3 is 14 residues long.

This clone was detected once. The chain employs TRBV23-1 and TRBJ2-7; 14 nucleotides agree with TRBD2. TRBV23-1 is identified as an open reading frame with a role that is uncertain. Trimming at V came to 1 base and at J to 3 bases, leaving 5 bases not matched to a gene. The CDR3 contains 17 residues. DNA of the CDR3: TGCGCCAGCAGTCAATTGGGACTAGCGGGGGAGATCTACGAGCAGTACTTC. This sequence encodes CASSQLGLAGEIYEQYF.

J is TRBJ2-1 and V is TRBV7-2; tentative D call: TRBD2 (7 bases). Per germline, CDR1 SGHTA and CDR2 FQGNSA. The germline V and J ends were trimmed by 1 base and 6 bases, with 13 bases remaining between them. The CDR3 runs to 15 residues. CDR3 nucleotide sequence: TGTGCCAGCAGCTTAGTCGGGGGGCCGGGCAATGAGCAGTTCTTC. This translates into CASSLVGGPGNEQFF.

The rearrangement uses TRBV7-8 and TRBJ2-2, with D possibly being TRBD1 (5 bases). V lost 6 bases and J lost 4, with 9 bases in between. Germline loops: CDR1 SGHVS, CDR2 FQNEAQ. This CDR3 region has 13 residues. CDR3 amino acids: CASRSRATGELFF. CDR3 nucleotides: TGTGCCAGCAGGTCCAGGGCCACCGGGGAGCTGTTTTTT. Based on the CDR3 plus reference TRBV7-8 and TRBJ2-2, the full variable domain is GAGVSQSPRYKVAKRGQDVALRCDPISGHVSLFWYQQALGQGPEFLTYFQNEAQLDKSGLPSDRFFAERPEGSVSTLKIQRTQQEDSAVYLCASRSRATGELFFGEGSRLTVL.

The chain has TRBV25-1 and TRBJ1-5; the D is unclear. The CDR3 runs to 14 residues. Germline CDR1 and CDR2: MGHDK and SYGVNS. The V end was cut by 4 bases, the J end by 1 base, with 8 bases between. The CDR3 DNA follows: TGTGCCAGCAGTGGTTACAAAAGCAATCAGCCCCAGCATTTT. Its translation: CASSGYKSNQPQHF.

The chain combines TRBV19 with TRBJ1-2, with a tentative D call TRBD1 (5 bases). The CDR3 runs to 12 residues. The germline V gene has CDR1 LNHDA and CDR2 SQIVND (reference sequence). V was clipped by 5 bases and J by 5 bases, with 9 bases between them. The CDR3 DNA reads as TGTGCCAGTAGTGCGACAGTTTATGGCTACACCTTC. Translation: CASSATVYGYTF.

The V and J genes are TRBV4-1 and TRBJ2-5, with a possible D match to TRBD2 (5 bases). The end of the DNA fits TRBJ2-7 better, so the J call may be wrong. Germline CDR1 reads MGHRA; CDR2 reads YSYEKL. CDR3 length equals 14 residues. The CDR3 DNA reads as TGCGCCAGCAGCTCCCTCGCGGGCGCTTACGAGCAGTACTTC. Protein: CASSSLAGAYEQYF.

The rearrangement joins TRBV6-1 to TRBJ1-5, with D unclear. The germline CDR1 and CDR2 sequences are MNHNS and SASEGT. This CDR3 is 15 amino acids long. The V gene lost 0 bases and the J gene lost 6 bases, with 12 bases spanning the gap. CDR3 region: CASSEAMREGQPQHF. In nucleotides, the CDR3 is TGTGCCAGCAGTGAAGCGATGAGGGAGGGTCAGCCCCAGCATTTT.

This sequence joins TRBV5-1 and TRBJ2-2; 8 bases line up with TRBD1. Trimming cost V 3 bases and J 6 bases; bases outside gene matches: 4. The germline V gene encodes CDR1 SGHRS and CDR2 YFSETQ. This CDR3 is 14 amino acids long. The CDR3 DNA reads TGCGCCAGCAGCTCCGACAGGGGACCCGGGGAGCTGTTTTTT. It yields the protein CASSSDRGPGELFF.

CDR3 sequence: CASSAMSSYNEQFF. As DNA, the CDR3 is TGTGCCAGTAGTGCAATGAGCTCCTACAATGAGCAGTTCTTC. V gene TRBV19 combines with J gene TRBJ2-1; no reliable D call. V lost 5 bases and J lost 0, with 8 bases in between. The V gene's germline CDR1 is LNHDA and CDR2 SQIVND (reference sequence). There are 14 residues in the CDR3.

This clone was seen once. The CDR3 DNA is TGTGCCAGCAGCAGGACTAGCGGGTCCTACAATGAGCAGTTCTTC. It translates to CASSRTSGSYNEQFF. This chain uses TRBV6-5 with TRBJ2-1; 11 bases are a match to TRBD2. CDR1 and CDR2 (germline): MNHEY, SVGAGI. CDR3 size: 15 residues. The junction had 2 bases not matched to a gene; V was cut back by 6 bases and J by 1 base.